This T cell receptor beta chain was captured in a study of T cell responses to AZD1222 COVID-19 vaccine. The study's findings and limits: Scientists sampled the repertoires only once the peak T cell response had passed. Among the donors, most were white British and more were female, and clonal diversity was possibly underestimated. Mapped onto spike, vaccine-associated CD4 TCRs spanned it and were dominant at 160-218 and 743-854.

Clones were read by immunoSEQ multiplex PCR, and TCRdb kept only the in-frame ones, dropping some. This sample yields 140,000 to 150,000 clones, of which roughly 90% are seen a single time; about 2% belongs to the top ten. Trimming stripped 6 bases from V and 0 bases from J, with 6 bases between. Germline lookup yields CDR1 MNHEY and CDR2 SVGAGI. This CDR3 comprises 13 residues. Of note for this clone: Its antigen is as yet unknown.

The source of this sequence is an adult who received the AZD1222 COVID-19 vaccine. The material was peripheral blood, obtained 28 days after the second AZD1222 dose. This chain connects TRBV6-5 to TRBJ1-5, with D hard to call. CDR3 nucleotides: TGTGCCAGCAGGAAAAATAGCAATCAGCCCCAGCATTTT. It specifies CASRKNSNQPQHF.